This is a list of T cell receptor beta chains from one sample in a study of T cell responses to AZD1222 COVID-19 vaccine. Only in-frame clones appear in the TCRdb table, and some are missing; sequencing was by immunoSEQ multiplex PCR. The sample has some 100,000 clones, 85% to 90% seen once. This specimen consisted of peripheral blood, obtained 28 days after the second AZD1222 dose. These receptor sequences come from an adult who received the AZD1222 COVID-19 vaccine. CDR3s include the opening cysteine and the closing phenylalanine or tryptophan. The D gene is left open where the match is weak. Rows may omit the clone size; those that give it use once, few, many or a size class.

J,V,D,size,DNA,CDR3
TRBJ2-5,TRBV9,TRBD2,once,TGTGCCAGCAGCCCGGGACTAGCGTTTCGTGAGACCCAGTACTTC,CASSPGLAFRETQYF
TRBJ2-5,TRBV7-9,TRBD1,.,TGTGCCAGCAGCCTGACAGGGGAAGAGACCCAGTACTTC,CASSLTGEETQYF
TRBJ2-2,TRBV5-6,TRBD1,.,TGTGCCAGCAGCCTAACAGGGGTCAACACCGGGGAGCTGTTTTTT,CASSLTGVNTGELFF
TRBJ2-7,TRBV12-3/TRBV12-4,.,.,TGTGCCAGCAGTTTCGACAGCCTCGAGCAGTACTTC,CASSFDSLEQYF
TRBJ1-2,TRBV29-1,.,.,TGCAGCGTTGAACCCGACGGGGGAGGCTACACCTTC,CSVEPDGGGYTF
TRBJ1-6,TRBV6-4,.,.,TGTGCCAGCAGTGACTCGGCCGATAATTCACCCCTCCACTTT,CASSDSADNSPLHF
TRBJ1-2,TRBV6-6,.,.,TGTGCCATGTTAGGACAGTTTGGTGGCTACACCTTC,CAMLGQFGGYTF
TRBJ2-3,TRBV9,.,.,TGTGCCAGCACCCAAGGAGAAGGGTGGGGGGATACGCAGTATTTT,CASTQGEGWGDTQYF
TRBJ1-1,TRBV5-1,TRBD1,few,TGCGCCAGCACCACCGGGACAGGGACTATGAACACTGAAGCTTTCTTT,CASTTGTGTMNTEAFF
TRBJ1-3,TRBV21-1,.,once,TGTGCCAGCAGCACCGGACAGGGGAGCTCTGGAAACACCATATATTTT,CASSTGQGSSGNTIYF
TRBJ2-7,TRBV9,TRBD2,.,TGTGCCAGCAGCGGGACTAGCAGGGAGCAGTACTTC,CASSGTSREQYF
TRBJ1-3,TRBV4-2,.,.,TGTGCCAGCAGCCAAGAGAAGGGTCAGAGCTCTGGAAACACCATATATTTT,CASSQEKGQSSGNTIYF
TRBJ1-1,TRBV5-1,.,.,TGCGCCAGCAGCTTGGCGGGGCAGGGCACTGAAGCTTTCTTT,CASSLAGQGTEAFF
TRBJ2-2,TRBV24-1,.,.,TGTGCCACCAGTGACACGAACACCGGGGAGCTGTTTTTT,CATSDTNTGELFF
TRBJ1-2,TRBV5-1,TRBD1,.,TGCGCCAGCAGCTTTGGGACAGGATTTAGCTACTATGGCTACACCTTC,CASSFGTGFSYYGYTF
TRBJ2-7,TRBV5-6,.,.,TGTGCCAGCGGCGAGGCAGACACCTACGAGCAGTACTTC,CASGEADTYEQYF
TRBJ2-3,TRBV30,TRBD1,.,TGTGCCTGGAGGGGACAGGGGGCAGGCACAGATACGCAGTATTTT,CAWRGQGAGTDTQYF